The clone carrying this T cell receptor (beta chain) was observed a single time. Its antigen is unknown. The sample is drawn from a study of cytomegalovirus exposure and HLA in healthy donors. Study as a whole: Among the approximately 430 donors who were genotyped, roughly 76% fell in the genetic ancestry cluster that is associated with self-reported Caucasian donors. Study-level findings and limits: The HLA-A and HLA-B alleles of most subjects were reportedly predicted accurately from TCR beta sequences.

This CDR3 region has 15 residues. Germline V gene data show CDR1 as MGHRA and CDR2 as YSYEKL. The V and J ends lost 2 bases and 2 bases respectively, with 13 bases between them. In the PCR, 60 Vbeta and 13 Jbeta primers were used. Profiling relied on immunoSEQ multiplex PCR, and the TCRdb table lists in-frame clones only, not all of them. Here the sample spans some 130,000 clones, roughly 80% being singletons. This receptor was taken from a girl between 2 and 10 years old in good health and CMV-seronegative. The sample was PBMCs. The chain has TRBV4-1 and TRBJ2-7; D call uncertain. The CDR3 coding sequence is TGCGCCAGCAGCCAACAGGCGATCTCGACCTACGAGCAGTACTTC. This sequence encodes CASSQQAISTYEQYF.